This T cell receptor beta chain was sequenced in a study of T-cell memory formation after mild COVID-19. Study background: Largely, TCR clusters stayed within a single donor.

Trimming removed 1 base from V and 5 bases from J, with 17 bases in between. Germline assignment: CDR1 SGHVS and CDR2 FQNEAQ. This CDR3 spans 17 amino acids. Barcoded TCR alpha and TCR beta cDNA libraries with UMIs came from 5'RACE using constant-segment primers. From the 5' RACE reads, TCRdb called clonotypes with MiXCR, one entry per CDR3 protein. The top ten clones hold 2% to 2.5% of a sample with under 250,000 distinct CDR3 sequences, 15% of them seen once. Source material: PBMCs or a T cell subset sorted from them (not recorded which). The origin of this receptor is an adult woman who had mild COVID-19 (a few samples of this study predate the infection). Cell type and time point are not known. This chain uses TRBV7-8 with TRBJ2-2, with D unresolved. This CDR3 is CASSLVPGRLTTGELFF. For the CDR3, the DNA is TGTGCCAGCAGCTTAGTTCCAGGTCGGCTAACGACCGGGGAGCTGTTTTTT.